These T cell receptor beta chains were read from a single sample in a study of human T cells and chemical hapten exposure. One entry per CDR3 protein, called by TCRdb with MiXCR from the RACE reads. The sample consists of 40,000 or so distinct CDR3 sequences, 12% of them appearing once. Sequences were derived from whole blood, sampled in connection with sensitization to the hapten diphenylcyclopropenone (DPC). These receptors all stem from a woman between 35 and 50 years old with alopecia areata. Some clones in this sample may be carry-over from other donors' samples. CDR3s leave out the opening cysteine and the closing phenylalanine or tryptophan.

CDR3 protein: ASSLYRLAGENANTGELF
J gene: TRBJ2-2
V gene: TRBV5-1

CDR3 protein: ASRRLARNTEAF
J gene: TRBJ1-1
V gene: TRBV12-3/TRBV12-4

CDR3 protein: ASKDSGTTLTQPQH
J gene: TRBJ1-5
V gene: TRBV6-1

CDR3 protein: ASSLEVTSTDTQY
J gene: TRBJ2-3
V gene: TRBV11-2

CDR3 protein: ASSQVGKWKQY
J gene: TRBJ2-7
V gene: TRBV3-1

CDR3 protein: ASRVDSGANVLT
J gene: TRBJ2-6
V gene: TRBV7-9

CDR3 protein: SVSRGRVGETQY
J gene: TRBJ2-5
V gene: TRBV29-1

CDR3 protein: ASSQAGQSPPAF
J gene: TRBJ1-1
V gene: TRBV3-1

CDR3 protein: ASSEAIFQSGANVLT
J gene: TRBJ2-6
V gene: TRBV6-1

CDR3 protein: ASSIGGIGYT
J gene: TRBJ1-2
V gene: TRBV19

CDR3 protein: ASSVGAGANVLT
J gene: TRBJ2-6
V gene: TRBV9

CDR3 protein: SVELGTEGYEQY
J gene: TRBJ2-7
V gene: TRBV29-1

CDR3 protein: ASSQARTSGANEQF
J gene: TRBJ2-1
V gene: TRBV4-3

CDR3 protein: ASSRPTSANEQF
J gene: TRBJ2-1
V gene: TRBV11-2

CDR3 protein: ASRDRGDNEQF
J gene: TRBJ2-1
V gene: TRBV7-9

CDR3 protein: SARDRRGSYEQY
J gene: TRBJ2-7
V gene: TRBV20-1

CDR3 protein: ASSMGDPKNIQY
J gene: TRBJ2-4
V gene: TRBV19

CDR3 protein: ASSDGTYEQY
J gene: TRBJ2-7
V gene: TRBV9

CDR3 protein: SAPSGTGIYEQY
J gene: TRBJ2-7
V gene: TRBV20-1

CDR3 protein: ASSPLGTAINTEAV
J gene: TRBJ1-1
V gene: TRBV7-8

CDR3 protein: ASSRYRTGPHTEAF
J gene: TRBJ1-1
V gene: TRBV9

CDR3 protein: SVGQLNTEAF
J gene: TRBJ1-1
V gene: TRBV29-1

CDR3 protein: ATRRQSDNQPQH
J gene: TRBJ1-5
V gene: TRBV19

CDR3 protein: ASSLAASPIGQY
J gene: TRBJ2-3
V gene: TRBV4-3

CDR3 protein: ASSFAGRAF
J gene: TRBJ1-1
V gene: TRBV7-2

CDR3 protein: SASKAGGDTLH
J gene: TRBJ1-6
V gene: TRBV20-1